The clone carrying this T cell receptor (beta chain) is a singleton in its sample. Its antigen remains unidentified. CDR3 length equals 15 residues. The germline V gene encodes CDR1 SNHLY and CDR2 FYNNEI. The V and J ends lost 4 bases and 2 bases, in that order; junction bases with no gene match: 2. This entry comes from a study of cytomegalovirus exposure and HLA in healthy donors. Profiling relied on immunoSEQ multiplex PCR, and the TCRdb table lists in-frame clones only, not all of them. The profile shows tens of thousands of clones, roughly 96% of them singletons. General study results and limits: Investigators reported under 200 TCR beta chains as tied to cytomegalovirus.

The source is a man between 18 and 35 years old in good health and CMV-seronegative. Sample: PBMCs. This rearrangement joins TRBV2 to TRBJ1-5; 10 nucleotides line up with TRBD1. The CDR3 reads CASSGQGAGNQPQHF. CDR3 bases: TGTGCCAGCAGTGGACAGGGGGCGGGCAATCAGCCCCAGCATTTT.